Presented here are 27 T cell receptor beta chains from one specimen sequenced in a study of T-cell reconstitution after alpha-beta-depleted transplantation in children. The TCRbeta library incorporated unique molecular identifiers. Using its own MiXCR run on the PCR reads, TCRdb lists one record per CDR3 protein. The sample carries over 150,000 distinct CDR3 sequences, about 6% recorded once. The sequences come from PBMCs, collected before TCRalphabeta/CD19-depleted stem cell transplant. These receptors were collected from a girl less than two years old with combined immunodeficiency, due to receive a stem cell transplant.

There are many counts of this clonotype. The genes are TRBV7-6 and TRBJ1-5; D is ambiguous. V gave up 0 bases and J gave up 4 bases, with 4 bases separating them. The germline V gene encodes CDR1 SGHVS and CDR2 FNYEAQ. The length of the CDR3 is 13 residues. The CDR3, as DNA: TGTGCCAGCAGCTTAGCCGTGAATCAGCCCCAGCATTTT. Translated, it gives CASSLAVNQPQHF.

This clonotype was counted many times. This chain uses TRBV28 with TRBJ1-5, with TRBD1 matching 12 bases. Unmatched junction bases numbered 8, after V lost 5 bases and J lost 6 bases. CDR3 length equals 16 residues. The germline CDR1 and CDR2 sequences are MDHEN and SYDVKM. This CDR3 reads CASSAPGQGAAQPQHF. CDR3 DNA sequence: TGTGCCAGCAGTGCCCCGGGACAGGGGGCGGCTCAGCCCCAGCATTTT.

J is TRBJ1-1 and V is TRBV4-2, with TRBD1 as a possible D gene (5 bases). V was clipped by 0 bases and J by 11 bases, with 22 bases between them. This CDR3 has 16 amino acids. CDR1 and CDR2 from the germline V gene are LGHNA and YNFKEQ. The CDR3: CASSQDHRGGSMSAFF. The CDR3 DNA reads as TGTGCCAGCAGCCAAGATCACCGGGGGGGGTCAATGAGCGCTTTCTTT.

This clonotype occurred many times. The rearrangement uses TRBV15 and TRBJ2-1; TRBD1 might be the D (5 bases). V was trimmed by 6 bases and J by 7 bases, leaving 10 bases between them. This CDR3 spans 12 amino acids. Germline V gene sequence: CDR1 LNHNV, CDR2 YYDKDF (reference sequence). CDR3 protein: CATRMDTNEQFF. In DNA form, the CDR3 reads TGTGCCACCAGGATGGACACTAATGAGCAGTTCTTC.

The sample holds a few counts of this clonotype. V usage is TRBV7-2 and J usage is TRBJ1-6, with D tentatively TRBD1 (5 bases). CDR1 is SGHTA and CDR2 is FQGNSA in the germline V gene. Deletions cut 5 bases from V and 7 bases from J, with 12 bases between. The CDR3 extends over 14 amino acids. In DNA form, the CDR3 reads TGTGCCAGCAGCCGCCGGGGCTGGAATTCACCCCTCCACTTT. The encoded protein is CASSRRGWNSPLHF. The whole variable domain, remainder taken from reference TRBV7-2 and TRBJ1-6, is GAGVSQSPSNKVTEKGKDVELRCDPISGHTALYWYRQSLGQGLEFLIYFQGNSAPDKSGLPSDRFSAERTGGSVSTLTIQRTQQEDSAVYLCASSRRGWNSPLHFGNGTRLTVT.

This clonotype was observed a single time. This chain connects TRBV20-1 to TRBJ2-6; TRBD2 agrees at 11 bases. J was trimmed by 2 bases and V by 6 bases; bases with no gene match: 9. The CDR3 runs 17 residues. Germline CDR1 DFQATT, CDR2 SNEGSKA (reference sequence). The CDR3 spells CSAKDRLAGTGANVLTF. CDR3 DNA: TGCAGTGCGAAGGACCGACTAGCGGGGACTGGGGCCAACGTCCTGACTTTC.

This clonotype was detected only a few times. V gene TRBV7-9 combines with J gene TRBJ1-1; unclear D gene. CDR1 and CDR2 (germline): SEHNR, FQNEAQ (reference sequence). V lost 0 bases, J lost 1 base, and 9 bases lay in between. This CDR3 spans 15 amino acids. The DNA for the CDR3 is TGTGCCAGCAGCTTAGCTGGTGCCGGGAACACTGAAGCTTTCTTT. Residues: CASSLAGAGNTEAFF.

This clonotype was observed a few times. The V gene is TRBV4-1, the J gene TRBJ1-2; a weak D match, TRBD1 (5 bases). V lost 1 base, J lost 0 bases, and 9 bases lay in between. The CDR3 is 15 amino acids. CDR1 and CDR2 (germline): MGHRA, YSYEKL. CDR3 DNA sequence: TGCGCCAGCAGCCAAGTGGGGGTAGCTAACTATGGCTACACCTTC. Encoded protein: CASSQVGVANYGYTF.

The rearrangement links TRBV20-1 to TRBJ2-3; 16 nucleotides line up with TRBD2. V shed 5 bases and J 7 bases; nucleotides not matched to a gene: 9. The CDR3 covers 16 residues. Germline values: CDR1 DFQATT, CDR2 SNEGSKA (reference sequence). This CDR3 reads CSAPGTSGRATNTQYF. The CDR3 DNA sequence: TGCAGTGCTCCCGGGACTAGCGGGAGGGCTACGAATACGCAGTATTTT.

This clonotype was counted at least ten times. The chain employs TRBV5-1 and TRBJ2-3; 7 nucleotides agree with TRBD2. Germline values: CDR1 SGHRS, CDR2 YFSETQ. CDR3 length: 15 amino acids. The V gene end was trimmed by 4 bases and the J gene end by 5 bases; junction bases not matched to a gene: 10. CDR3: CASSGAAKRGDTQYF. CDR3 nucleotides: TGCGCCAGCAGCGGCGCGGCCAAGCGGGGAGATACGCAGTATTTT.

This clonotype has ten or more counts. The chain joins TRBV15 to TRBJ2-1; tentatively, D is TRBD1 (5 bases). Trimming removed 0 bases from V and 5 bases from J, with 23 bases in between. Per the germline V gene, CDR1 is LNHNV and CDR2 is YYDKDF (reference sequence). The CDR3 contains 19 residues. The CDR3 sequence: CATSRDLGFGATVNNEQFF. Here the CDR3 DNA reads TGTGCCACCAGCAGAGATTTAGGGTTTGGGGCTACGGTTAACAATGAGCAGTTCTTC. Filled out from reference TRBV15 and TRBJ2-1, the complete variable domain reads DAMVIQNPRYQVTQFGKPVTLSCSQTLNHNVMYWYQQKSSQAPKLLFHYYDKDFNNEADTPDNFQSRRPNTSFCFLDIRSPGLGDTAMYLCATSRDLGFGATVNNEQFFGPGTRLTVL.

This clonotype was found many times. The chain links TRBV28 to TRBJ1-2; the D is unclear. V was cut by 7 bases and J by 4 bases, with 16 bases left in between. This CDR3 comprises 14 residues. Germline V CDR1 and CDR2: MDHEN, SYDVKM. This CDR3 reads CASTTVGLSYGYTF. Here the CDR3 DNA reads TGTGCCAGCACCACAGTGGGTTTGAGCTATGGCTACACCTTC.

This clonotype was counted at least ten times. V gene TRBV29-1 combines with J gene TRBJ2-1; the D gene is possibly TRBD2 (5 bases). Looked up from germline, CDR1 is SQVTM and CDR2 is ANQGSEA. With 3 bases removed from V and 2 bases from J, the gap between germline ends came to 20 bases. The CDR3 spans 17 residues. The CDR3 DNA follows: TGCAGCGTTGAGGGGAGTAACCGTATCGGTACCTACAATGAGCAGTTCTTC. This encodes CSVEGSNRIGTYNEQFF.

This clonotype was detected ten times or more. The V gene is TRBV7-9, the J gene TRBJ1-3; a possible D gene is TRBD1 (5 bases). CDR1 and CDR2 from the germline V gene are SEHNR and FQNEAQ (reference sequence). This CDR3 is built from 15 residues. Trimming shortened V by 3 bases and J by 2 bases, and 11 bases separated the two germline ends. The CDR3 sequence: CASSFSMGAGNTIYF. The CDR3 bases are TGTGCCAGCAGCTTTTCAATGGGGGCTGGAAACACCATATATTTT.

This clonotype was seen repeatedly, ten times or more. V and J are TRBV29-1 and TRBJ2-1, with D possibly matching TRBD2 (5 bases). CDR1 SQVTM and CDR2 ANQGSEA come from the germline V gene. The CDR3 is 15 residues long. The V end was cut by 0 bases, the J end by 7 bases, with 16 bases between. As DNA, the CDR3 is TGCAGCGTTGAAGATTTGTACCAGAGAGGGAATGAGCAGTTCTTC. Residues: CSVEDLYQRGNEQFF.

This clonotype was found many times. J is TRBJ2-3 and V is TRBV20-1, with 13 bases matching TRBD2. Germline V CDR1 and CDR2: DFQATT, SNEGSKA (reference sequence). This CDR3 has 18 residues. With V trimmed by 6 bases and J by 2 bases, 14 bases remained unmatched. This CDR3 reads CSALRGTSGTDYTDTQYF. DNA of the CDR3: TGCAGTGCACTCAGGGGGACTAGCGGGACCGATTACACAGATACGCAGTATTTT.

This clonotype was seen repeatedly, ten times or more. The DNA of the CDR3 is TGCGCCAGCAGCCAAATCAGGGGGCGCTTGTATCAGCCCCAGCATTTT. It yields the protein CASSQIRGRLYQPQHF. The J gene is TRBJ1-5, the V gene TRBV4-1; TRBD1 aligns across 8 bases. Germline trimming cut 2 bases from V and 5 bases from J; bases unmatched to any gene: 8. In germline, CDR1 is MGHRA, CDR2 YSYEKL. The CDR3 consists of 16 residues.

This clonotype was recorded at least ten times. The chain has TRBV29-1 and TRBJ1-1, with D possibly matching TRBD1 (5 bases). CDR3 length: 14 amino acids. Germline CDR1 reads SQVTM; CDR2 reads ANQGSEA. V gave up 6 bases and J gave up 0 bases, with 14 bases separating them. The CDR3 DNA is TGCAGCGTCCCCGGCAGGGCAGTGAACACTGAAGCTTTCTTT. Translation: CSVPGRAVNTEAFF.

In this sample, this clonotype turned up many times. The rearrangement uses TRBV3-1 and TRBJ2-5; D is perhaps TRBD1 or TRBD2 (5 bases each). Trimming left V 4 bases short and J 2 bases short, with 17 bases between. The germline V gene encodes CDR1 LGHDT and CDR2 YNNKEL (reference sequence). This CDR3 contains 16 residues. For the CDR3, the DNA is TGTGCCAGCAGCCTGTATTCCGGGACGCTACAAGAGACCCAGTACTTC. Translation gives CASSLYSGTLQETQYF.

This clonotype was observed many times. This rearrangement joins TRBV3-1 to TRBJ2-5; D remains unclear. The germline V gene encodes CDR1 LGHDT and CDR2 YNNKEL (reference sequence). The CDR3 consists of 14 residues. Deletions cut 0 bases from V and 1 base from J, with 6 bases between. The CDR3 nucleotides read TGTGCCAGCAGCCAAGATTCCATCCAAGAGACCCAGTACTTC. It codes for CASSQDSIQETQYF.

This clonotype came up many times. The genes are TRBV7-8 and TRBJ2-5; no clear D gene. CDR1 is SGHVS, CDR2 FQNEAQ, per germline. The V and J ends lost 3 bases and 5 bases respectively, with 10 bases between them. This CDR3 is built from 13 residues. Here the CDR3 DNA reads TGTGCCAGCAGCTTGAGACTGGGGGAGACCCAGTACTTC. It is translated as CASSLRLGETQYF.

This clonotype was observed many times. This chain connects TRBV15 to TRBJ2-1; D gene uncertain. CDR3 length: 12 amino acids. V lost 8 bases and J 3 bases, leaving 8 bases between the germline ends. CDR1 and CDR2 from the germline V gene are LNHNV and YYDKDF (reference sequence). The CDR3 coding sequence is TGTGCCACCCTCGGAGTCTACAATGAGCAGTTCTTC. Translating it yields CATLGVYNEQFF.

Many counts were recorded for this clonotype. This chain joins TRBV3-1 and TRBJ2-7; D may be TRBD1 (6 bases). Germline lookup yields CDR1 LGHDT and CDR2 YNNKEL (reference sequence). V lost 1 base and J lost 5, with 9 bases in between. The CDR3 runs 13 residues. CDR3 sequence (DNA): TGTGCCAGCAGCCAAGCAGGGGCCGACGAGCAGTACTTC. Protein: CASSQAGADEQYF.

This clonotype was recorded at least ten times. This rearrangement joins TRBV29-1 to TRBJ1-1; a possible D gene is TRBD1 (5 bases). The germline V gene encodes CDR1 SQVTM and CDR2 ANQGSEA. V was cut by 7 bases and J by 1 base, with 13 bases left in between. The CDR3 runs 13 residues. CDR3 coding DNA: TGCAGCGCCAGGACACAGCGGAACACTGAAGCTTTCTTT. Its translation: CSARTQRNTEAFF. Variable domain in full (rest from reference TRBV29-1 and TRBJ1-1): SAVISQKPSRDICQRGTSLTIQCQVDSQVTMMFWYRQQPGQSLTLIATANQGSEATYESGFVIDKFPISRPNLTFSTLTVSNMSPEDSSIYLCSARTQRNTEAFFGQGTRLTVV.

This clonotype was recorded at least ten times. This chain links TRBV28 with TRBJ2-7; 7 bases are a match to TRBD1. CDR1 and CDR2 from the germline V gene are MDHEN and SYDVKM. V lost 8 bases, J lost 0 bases, and 7 bases stayed unmatched. The CDR3 consists of 14 residues. The CDR3 region has the DNA TGTGCCAGCGTGACAGGGCTGAGCTCCTACGAGCAGTACTTC. Translation: CASVTGLSSYEQYF.

This clonotype came up many times. The chain combines TRBV29-1 with TRBJ2-1; TRBD2 aligns across 7 bases. CDR1 and CDR2 from the germline V gene are SQVTM and ANQGSEA. Trimming removed 1 base from V and 2 bases from J; junction bases left unmatched: 11. CDR3 size: 17 residues. Here the CDR3 reads CSVEGITGGGAYNEQFF. CDR3 nucleotides: TGCAGCGTTGAAGGGATTACGGGGGGAGGGGCCTACAATGAGCAGTTCTTC.

In this sample, this clonotype turned up many times. The chain joins TRBV4-1 to TRBJ1-1; TRBD1 might be the D (5 bases). Trimming stripped 0 bases from V and 3 bases from J, with 11 bases between. Per the germline V gene, CDR1 is MGHRA and CDR2 is YSYEKL. CDR3 length: 15 amino acids. The CDR3 sequence: CASSQDGASYTEAFF. DNA of the CDR3: TGCGCCAGCAGCCAAGATGGGGCCAGCTACACTGAAGCTTTCTTT.